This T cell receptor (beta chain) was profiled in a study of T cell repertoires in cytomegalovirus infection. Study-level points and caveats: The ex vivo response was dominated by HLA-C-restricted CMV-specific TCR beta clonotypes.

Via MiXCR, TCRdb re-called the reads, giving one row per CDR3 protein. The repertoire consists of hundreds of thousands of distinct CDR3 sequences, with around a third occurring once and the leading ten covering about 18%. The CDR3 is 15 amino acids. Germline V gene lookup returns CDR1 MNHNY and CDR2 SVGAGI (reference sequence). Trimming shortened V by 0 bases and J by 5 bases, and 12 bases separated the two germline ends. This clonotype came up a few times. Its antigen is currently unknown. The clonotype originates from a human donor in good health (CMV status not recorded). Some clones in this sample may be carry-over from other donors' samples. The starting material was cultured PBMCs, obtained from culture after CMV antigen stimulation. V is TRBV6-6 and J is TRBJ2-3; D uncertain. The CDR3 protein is CASSYSSQRGDTQYF. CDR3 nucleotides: TGTGCCAGCAGTTACTCAAGCCAGCGAGGAGATACGCAGTATTTT.